These 2 T cell receptor beta chains share one sample of origin, sequenced in a study of blood T cell repertoires in COVID-19. Sequenced by immunoSEQ multiplex PCR; TCRdb stores in-frame clones only, minus some. The repertoire holds under 200,000 clones, with 85% as singletons. The sequencing sample was made of peripheral blood. The source is a woman of 80 years or more with acute or convalescent COVID-19.

This chain links TRBV5-1 with TRBJ2-7, with 9 bases aligning to TRBD2. Germline V gene lookup returns CDR1 SGHRS and CDR2 YFSETQ. The CDR3 sequence is 14 residues long. J gave up 3 bases and V 1 base, and 2 bases lay outside the gene matches. CDR3: CASSLMTSGYEQYF. As DNA, the CDR3 is TGCGCCAGCAGCTTGATGACTAGCGGCTACGAGCAGTACTTC.

V usage is TRBV5-4 and J usage is TRBJ2-1; TRBD2 aligns across 12 bases. Germline CDR1 and CDR2: SGHNT and YYREEE (reference sequence). Trimming took 4 bases from V and 2 from J; bases not matched to a gene: 4. The CDR3 is 16 amino acids. The CDR3 nucleotides read TGTGCCAGCAGCAAACTAGCGGGAGGAACCTACAATGAGCAGTTCTTC. Protein: CASSKLAGGTYNEQFF.